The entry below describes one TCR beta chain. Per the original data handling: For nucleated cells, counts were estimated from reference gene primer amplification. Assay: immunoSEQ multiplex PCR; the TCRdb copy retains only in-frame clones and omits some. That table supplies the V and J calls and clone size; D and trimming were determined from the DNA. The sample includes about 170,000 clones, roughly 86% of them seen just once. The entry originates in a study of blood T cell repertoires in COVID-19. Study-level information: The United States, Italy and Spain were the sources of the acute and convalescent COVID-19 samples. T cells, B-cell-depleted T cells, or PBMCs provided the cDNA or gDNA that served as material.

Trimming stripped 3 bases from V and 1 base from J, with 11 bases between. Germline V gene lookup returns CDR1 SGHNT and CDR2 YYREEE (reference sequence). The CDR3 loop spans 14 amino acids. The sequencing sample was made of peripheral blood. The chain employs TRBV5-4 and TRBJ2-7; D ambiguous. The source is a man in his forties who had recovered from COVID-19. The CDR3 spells CASSSREVSYEQYF. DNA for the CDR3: TGTGCCAGCAGCTCCCGTGAGGTATCCTACGAGCAGTACTTC. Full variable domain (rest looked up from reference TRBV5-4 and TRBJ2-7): ETGVTQSPTHLIKTRGQQVTLRCSSQSGHNTVSWYQQALGQGPQFIFQYYREEENGRGNFPPRFSGLQFPNYSSELNVNALELDDSALYLCASSSREVSYEQYFGPGTRLTVT.